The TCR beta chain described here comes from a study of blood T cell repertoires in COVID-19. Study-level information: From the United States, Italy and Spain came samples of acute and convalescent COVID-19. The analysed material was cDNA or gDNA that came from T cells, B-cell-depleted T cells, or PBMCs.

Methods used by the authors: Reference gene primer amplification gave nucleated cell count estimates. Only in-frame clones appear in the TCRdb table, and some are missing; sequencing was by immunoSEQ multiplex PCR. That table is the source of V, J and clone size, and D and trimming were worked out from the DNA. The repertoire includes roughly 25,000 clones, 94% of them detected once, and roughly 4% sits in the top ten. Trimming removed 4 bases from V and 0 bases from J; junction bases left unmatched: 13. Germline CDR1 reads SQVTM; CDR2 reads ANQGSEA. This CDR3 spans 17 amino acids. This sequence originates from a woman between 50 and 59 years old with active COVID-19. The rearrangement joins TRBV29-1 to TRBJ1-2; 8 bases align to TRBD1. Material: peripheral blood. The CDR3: CSVVPPGQVVANYGYTF. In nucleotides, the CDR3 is TGCAGCGTTGTTCCCCCGGGACAGGTCGTCGCTAACTATGGCTACACCTTC.